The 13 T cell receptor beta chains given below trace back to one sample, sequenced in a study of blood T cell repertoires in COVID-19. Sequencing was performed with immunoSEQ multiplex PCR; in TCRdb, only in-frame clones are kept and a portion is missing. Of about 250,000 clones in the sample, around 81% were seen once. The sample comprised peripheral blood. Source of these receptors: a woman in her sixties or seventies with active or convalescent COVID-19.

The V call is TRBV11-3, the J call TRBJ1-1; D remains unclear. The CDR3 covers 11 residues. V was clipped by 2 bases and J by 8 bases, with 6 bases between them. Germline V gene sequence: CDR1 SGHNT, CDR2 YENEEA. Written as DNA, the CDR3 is TGTGCCAGCAGCTTAACTAGCGAAGCTTTCTTT. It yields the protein CASSLTSEAFF.

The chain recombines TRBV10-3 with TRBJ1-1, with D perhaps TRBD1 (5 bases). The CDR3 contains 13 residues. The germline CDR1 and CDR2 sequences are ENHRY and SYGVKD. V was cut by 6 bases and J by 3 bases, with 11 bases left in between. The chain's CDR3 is CAISPRGDTEAFF. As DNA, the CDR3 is TGTGCCATCAGCCCCCGGGGGGACACTGAAGCTTTCTTT.

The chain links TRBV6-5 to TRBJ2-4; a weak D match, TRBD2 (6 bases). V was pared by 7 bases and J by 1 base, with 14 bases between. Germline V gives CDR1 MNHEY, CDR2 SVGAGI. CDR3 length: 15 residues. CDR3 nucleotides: TGTGCCAGCACCCCGGGCGGGATGGCCAAAAACATTCAGTACTTC. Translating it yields CASTPGGMAKNIQYF.

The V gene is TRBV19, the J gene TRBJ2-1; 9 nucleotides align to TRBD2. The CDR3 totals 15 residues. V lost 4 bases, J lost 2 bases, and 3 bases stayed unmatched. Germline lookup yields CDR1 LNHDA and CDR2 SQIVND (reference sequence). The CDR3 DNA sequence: TGTGCCAGTAGTAAACTAGCGGGTACCTACAATGAGCAGTTCTTC. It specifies CASSKLAGTYNEQFF.

The CDR3 spells CASSLETPNYGYTF. As DNA, the CDR3 is TGCGCCAGCAGCTTGGAGACACCTAACTATGGCTACACCTTC. J is TRBJ1-2 and V is TRBV5-1; D unclear. V was trimmed by 0 bases and J by 0 bases, leaving 6 bases between them. Per the germline V gene, CDR1 is SGHRS and CDR2 is YFSETQ. This CDR3 contains 14 residues.

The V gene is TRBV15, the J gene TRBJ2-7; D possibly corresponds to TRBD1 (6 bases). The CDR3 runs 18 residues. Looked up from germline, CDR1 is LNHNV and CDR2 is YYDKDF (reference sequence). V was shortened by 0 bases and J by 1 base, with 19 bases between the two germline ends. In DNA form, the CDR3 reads TGTGCCACCAGCAGAGATCAGGGGTCCCTGACCTCTTCCTACGAGCAGTACGTC. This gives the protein CATSRDQGSLTSSYEQYV.

The CDR3 DNA sequence: TGTGCCAGTAAGGGGACAGCGATTAATTCACCCCTCCACTTT. This translates into CASKGTAINSPLHF. The J gene is TRBJ1-6, the V gene TRBV19; 7 bases match TRBD1. Unmatched junction bases numbered 6, after V lost 7 bases and J lost 6 bases. Germline CDR1 and CDR2: LNHDA and SQIVND (reference sequence). The CDR3 covers 14 residues.

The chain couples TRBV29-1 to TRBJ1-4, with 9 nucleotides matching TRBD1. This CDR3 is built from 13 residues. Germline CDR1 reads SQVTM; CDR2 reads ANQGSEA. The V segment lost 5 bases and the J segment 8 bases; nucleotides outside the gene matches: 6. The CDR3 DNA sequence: TGCAGCGTTATACAGGGGGCGCGGGAAAAACTGTTTTTT. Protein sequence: CSVIQGAREKLFF.

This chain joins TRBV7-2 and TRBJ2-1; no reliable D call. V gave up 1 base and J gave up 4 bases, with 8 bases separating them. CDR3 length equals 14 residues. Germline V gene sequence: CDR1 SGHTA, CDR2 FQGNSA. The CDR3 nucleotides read TGTGCCAGCAGCTTAGTGACAAGATACAATGAGCAGTTCTTC. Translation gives CASSLVTRYNEQFF.

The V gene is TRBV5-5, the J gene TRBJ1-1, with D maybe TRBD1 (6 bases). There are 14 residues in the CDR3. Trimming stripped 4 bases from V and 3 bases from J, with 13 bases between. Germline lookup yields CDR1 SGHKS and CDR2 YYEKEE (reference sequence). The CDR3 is CASSAHTGHTEAFF. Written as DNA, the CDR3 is TGTGCCAGCAGCGCACACACAGGGCACACTGAAGCTTTCTTT.

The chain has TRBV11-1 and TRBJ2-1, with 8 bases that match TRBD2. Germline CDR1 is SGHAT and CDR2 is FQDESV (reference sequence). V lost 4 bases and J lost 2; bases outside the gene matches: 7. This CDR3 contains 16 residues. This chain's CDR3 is CASSSPRGGAYNEQFF. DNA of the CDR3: TGTGCCAGCAGCTCTCCTCGGGGGGGGGCCTACAATGAGCAGTTCTTC.

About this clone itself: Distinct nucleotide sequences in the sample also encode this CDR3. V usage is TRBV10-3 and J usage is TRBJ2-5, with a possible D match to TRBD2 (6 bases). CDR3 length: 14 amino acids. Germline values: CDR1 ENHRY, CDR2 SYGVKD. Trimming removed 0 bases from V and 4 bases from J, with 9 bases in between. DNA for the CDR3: TGTGCCATCAGTGAGTCAACGCGGGGAGAGACCCAGTACTTC. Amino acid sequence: CAISESTRGETQYF.

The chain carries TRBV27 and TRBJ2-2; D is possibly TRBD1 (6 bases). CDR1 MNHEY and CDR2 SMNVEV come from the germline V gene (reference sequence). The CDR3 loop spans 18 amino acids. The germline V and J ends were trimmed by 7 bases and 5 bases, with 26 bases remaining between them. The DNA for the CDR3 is TGTGCCAGCACCAACCATTGGGGGCCACCCGGGGAAACCGGGGAGCTGTTTTTT. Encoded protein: CASTNHWGPPGETGELFF.